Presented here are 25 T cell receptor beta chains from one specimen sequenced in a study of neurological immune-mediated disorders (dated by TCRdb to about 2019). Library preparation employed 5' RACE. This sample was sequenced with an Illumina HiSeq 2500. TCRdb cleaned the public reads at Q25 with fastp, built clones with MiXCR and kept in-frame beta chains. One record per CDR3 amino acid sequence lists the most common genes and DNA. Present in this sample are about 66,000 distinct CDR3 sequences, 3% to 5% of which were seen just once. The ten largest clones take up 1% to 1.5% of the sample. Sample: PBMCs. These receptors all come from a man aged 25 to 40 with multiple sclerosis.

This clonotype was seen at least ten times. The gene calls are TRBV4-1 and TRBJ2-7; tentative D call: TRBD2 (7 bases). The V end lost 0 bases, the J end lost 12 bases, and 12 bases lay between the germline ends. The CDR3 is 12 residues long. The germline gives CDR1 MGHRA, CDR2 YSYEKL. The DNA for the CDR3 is TGCGCCAGCAGCCAAGAGAGGGGGGGCCTGTACTTC. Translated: CASSQERGGLYF.

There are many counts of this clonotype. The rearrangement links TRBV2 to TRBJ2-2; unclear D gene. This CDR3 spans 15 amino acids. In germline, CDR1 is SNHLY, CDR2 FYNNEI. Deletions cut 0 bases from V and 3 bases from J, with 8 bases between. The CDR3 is CASSEAGPHTGELFF. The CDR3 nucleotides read TGTGCCAGCAGTGAAGCCGGACCACACACCGGGGAGCTGTTTTTT.

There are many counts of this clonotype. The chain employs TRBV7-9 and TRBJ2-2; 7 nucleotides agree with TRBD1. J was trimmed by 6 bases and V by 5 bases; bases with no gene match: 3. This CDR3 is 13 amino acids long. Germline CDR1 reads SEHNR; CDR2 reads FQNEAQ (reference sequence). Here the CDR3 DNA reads TGTGCCAGCAGCCGCACAGGGGCCGGGGAGCTGTTTTTT. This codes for CASSRTGAGELFF.

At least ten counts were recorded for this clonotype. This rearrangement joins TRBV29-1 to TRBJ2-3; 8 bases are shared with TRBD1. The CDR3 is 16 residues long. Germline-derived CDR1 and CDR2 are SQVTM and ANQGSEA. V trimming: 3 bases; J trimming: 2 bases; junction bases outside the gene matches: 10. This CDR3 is CSVDTRRDRLTDTQYF. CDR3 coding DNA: TGCAGCGTTGACACGAGGCGGGACAGGCTCACAGATACGCAGTATTTT.

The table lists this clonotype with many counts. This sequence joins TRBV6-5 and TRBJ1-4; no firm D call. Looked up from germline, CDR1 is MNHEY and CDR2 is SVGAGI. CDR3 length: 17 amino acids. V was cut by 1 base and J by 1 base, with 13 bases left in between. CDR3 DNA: TGTGCCAGCAGTTACTTCGCAGGCTCCGTAACTAATGAAAAACTGTTTTTT. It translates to CASSYFAGSVTNEKLFF.

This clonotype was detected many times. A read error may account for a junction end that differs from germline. Here the CDR3 reads CSATEGPRNAEAFF. The CDR3 DNA follows: TGCAGTGCCACGGAGGGACCCAGGAACGCTGAAGCTTTCTTT. The rearrangement uses TRBV20-1 and TRBJ1-1, with D tentatively TRBD1 (5 bases). The CDR3 covers 14 residues. The germline CDR1 and CDR2 sequences are DFQATT and SNEGSKA (reference sequence).

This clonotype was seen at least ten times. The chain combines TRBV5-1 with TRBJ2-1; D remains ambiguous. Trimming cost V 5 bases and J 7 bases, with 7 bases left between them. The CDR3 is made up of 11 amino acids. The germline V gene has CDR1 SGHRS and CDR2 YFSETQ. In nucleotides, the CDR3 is TGCGCCAGCAGTTATCTGAATGAGCAGTTCTTC. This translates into CASSYLNEQFF.

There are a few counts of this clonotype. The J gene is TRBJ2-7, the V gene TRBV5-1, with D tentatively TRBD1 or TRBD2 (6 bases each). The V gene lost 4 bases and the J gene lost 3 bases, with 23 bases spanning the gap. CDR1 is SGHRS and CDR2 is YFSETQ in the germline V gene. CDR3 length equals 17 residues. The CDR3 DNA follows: TGCGCCAGCAGCCCGACCCATTCCGGAGGGGGATTCTACGAGCAGTACTTC. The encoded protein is CASSPTHSGGGFYEQYF.

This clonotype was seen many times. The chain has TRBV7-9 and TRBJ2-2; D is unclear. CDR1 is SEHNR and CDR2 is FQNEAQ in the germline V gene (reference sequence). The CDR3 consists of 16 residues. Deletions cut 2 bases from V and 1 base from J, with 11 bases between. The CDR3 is CASSLRADRNTGELFF. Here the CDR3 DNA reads TGTGCCAGCAGCTTAAGGGCGGATAGGAACACCGGGGAGCTGTTTTTT.

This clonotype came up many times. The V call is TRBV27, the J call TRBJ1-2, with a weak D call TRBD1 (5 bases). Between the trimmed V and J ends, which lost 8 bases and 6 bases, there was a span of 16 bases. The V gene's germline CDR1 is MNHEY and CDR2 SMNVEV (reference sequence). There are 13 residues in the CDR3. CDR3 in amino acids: CASSKGWNDGYTF. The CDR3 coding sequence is TGTGCCAGCTCTAAGGGGTGGAACGATGGCTACACCTTC.

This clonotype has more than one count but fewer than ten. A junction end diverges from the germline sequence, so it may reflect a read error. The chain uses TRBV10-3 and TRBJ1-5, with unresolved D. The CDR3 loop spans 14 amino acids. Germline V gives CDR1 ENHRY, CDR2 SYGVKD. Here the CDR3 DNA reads TGTGCCATCAGTGAACAGTTTAGCAATCAGCCCCAGAATTTT. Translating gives CAISEQFSNQPQNF.

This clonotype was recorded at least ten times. The CDR3 sequence: CASSGEGNSPLHF. Written as DNA, the CDR3 is TGTGCCAGCAGCGGAGAAGGGAATTCACCCCTCCACTTT. This chain links TRBV9 with TRBJ1-6; no firm D call. The CDR3 covers 13 residues. Trimming removed 3 bases at V and 7 bases at J, with 8 bases between. Looked up from germline, CDR1 is SGDLS and CDR2 is YYNGEE.

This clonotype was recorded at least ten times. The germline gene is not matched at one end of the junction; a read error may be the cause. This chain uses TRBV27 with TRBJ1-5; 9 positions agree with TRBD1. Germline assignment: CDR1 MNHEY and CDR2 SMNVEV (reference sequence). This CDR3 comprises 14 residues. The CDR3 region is CASRLTGGNQPQNF. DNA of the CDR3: TGTGCCAGCAGGCTAACAGGGGGCAATCAGCCCCAGAATTTT.

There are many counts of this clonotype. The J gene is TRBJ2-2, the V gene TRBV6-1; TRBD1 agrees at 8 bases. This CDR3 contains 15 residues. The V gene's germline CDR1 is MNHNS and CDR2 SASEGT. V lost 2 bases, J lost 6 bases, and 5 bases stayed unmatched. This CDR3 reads CASSEYRGTPGELFF. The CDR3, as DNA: TGTGCCAGCAGTGAATACAGGGGGACCCCCGGGGAGCTGTTTTTT.

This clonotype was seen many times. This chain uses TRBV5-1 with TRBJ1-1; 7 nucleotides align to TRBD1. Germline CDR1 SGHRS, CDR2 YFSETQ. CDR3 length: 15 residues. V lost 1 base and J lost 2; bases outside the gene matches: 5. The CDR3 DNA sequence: TGCGCCAGCAGCTTGCCTAGGGGGCCTAACACTGAAGCTTTCTTT. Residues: CASSLPRGPNTEAFF. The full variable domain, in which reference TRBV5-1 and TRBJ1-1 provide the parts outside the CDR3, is KAGVTQTPRYLIKTRGQQVTLSCSPISGHRSVSWYQQTPGQGLQFLFEYFSETQRNKGNFPGRFSGRQFSNSRSEMNVSTLELGDSALYLCASSLPRGPNTEAFFGQGTRLTVV.

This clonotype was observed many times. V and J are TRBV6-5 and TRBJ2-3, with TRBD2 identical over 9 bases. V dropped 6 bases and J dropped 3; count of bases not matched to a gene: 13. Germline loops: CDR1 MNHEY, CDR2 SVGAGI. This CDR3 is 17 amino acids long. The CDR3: CASSQGVERGATDTQYF. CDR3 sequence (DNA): TGTGCCAGCAGCCAGGGGGTGGAGCGGGGGGCAACAGATACGCAGTATTTT.

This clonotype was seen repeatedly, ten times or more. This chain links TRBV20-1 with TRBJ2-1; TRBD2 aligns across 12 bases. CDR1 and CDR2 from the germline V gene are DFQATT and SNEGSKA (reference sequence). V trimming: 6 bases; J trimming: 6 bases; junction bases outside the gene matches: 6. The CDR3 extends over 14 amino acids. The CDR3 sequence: CSATTSGGGNEQFF. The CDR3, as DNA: TGCAGTGCCACGACTAGCGGGGGAGGCAATGAGCAGTTCTTC.

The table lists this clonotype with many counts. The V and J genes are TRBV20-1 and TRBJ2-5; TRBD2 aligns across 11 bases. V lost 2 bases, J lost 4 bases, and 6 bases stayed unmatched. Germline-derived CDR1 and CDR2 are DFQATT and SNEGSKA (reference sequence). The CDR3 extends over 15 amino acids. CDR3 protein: CSARLAGGPGETQYF. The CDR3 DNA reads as TGCAGTGCTAGATTAGCGGGGGGGCCCGGAGAGACCCAGTACTTC.

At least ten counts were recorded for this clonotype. The CDR3 nucleotides read TGTGCCAGCAGTGGGATAGGCGGGGGGTTTACAGATACGCAGTATTTT. It is translated as CASSGIGGGFTDTQYF. The V call is TRBV6-1, the J call TRBJ2-3, with 8 bases identical to TRBD2. The V and J ends lost 4 bases and 3 bases, in that order; junction bases with no gene match: 9. Germline assignment: CDR1 MNHNS and CDR2 SASEGT. This CDR3 is built from 16 residues.

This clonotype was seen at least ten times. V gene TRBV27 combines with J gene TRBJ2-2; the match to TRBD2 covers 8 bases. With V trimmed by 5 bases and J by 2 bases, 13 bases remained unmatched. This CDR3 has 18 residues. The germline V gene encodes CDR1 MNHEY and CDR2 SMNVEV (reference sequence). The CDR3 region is CASSKTPPGLGNTGELFF. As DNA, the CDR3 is TGTGCCAGCAGTAAAACACCTCCGGGACTAGGAAACACCGGGGAGCTGTTTTTT.

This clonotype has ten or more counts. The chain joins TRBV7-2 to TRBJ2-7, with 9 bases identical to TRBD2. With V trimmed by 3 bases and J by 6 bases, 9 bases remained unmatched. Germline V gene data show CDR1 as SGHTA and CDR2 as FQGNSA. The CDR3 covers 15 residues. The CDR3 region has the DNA TGTGCCAGCAGCTTTATGGGACTAGCACCTGCCGAGCAGTACTTC. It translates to CASSFMGLAPAEQYF.

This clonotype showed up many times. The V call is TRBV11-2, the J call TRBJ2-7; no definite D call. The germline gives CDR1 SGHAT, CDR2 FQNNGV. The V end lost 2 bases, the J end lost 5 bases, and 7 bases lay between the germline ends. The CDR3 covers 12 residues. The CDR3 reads CASSLQSNEQYF. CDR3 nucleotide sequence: TGTGCCAGCAGCTTACAGAGTAACGAGCAGTACTTC.

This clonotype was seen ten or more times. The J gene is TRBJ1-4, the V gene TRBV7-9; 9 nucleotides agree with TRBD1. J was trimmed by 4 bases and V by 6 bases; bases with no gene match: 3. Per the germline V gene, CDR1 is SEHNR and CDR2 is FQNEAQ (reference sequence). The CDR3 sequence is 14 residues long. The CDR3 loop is CASRRTGVNEKLFF. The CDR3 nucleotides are TGTGCCAGCAGAAGGACAGGGGTTAATGAAAAACTGTTTTTT.

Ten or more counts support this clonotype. As DNA, the CDR3 is TGCGCCAGCAGCCTCCCACCCCACGCCTCGGGGGGGGTGGTCTACGAGCAGTACTTC. Amino acid sequence: CASSLPPHASGGVVYEQYF. The rearrangement uses TRBV5-1 and TRBJ2-7, with TRBD2 matching 8 bases. The ends lost 4 bases at V and 3 bases at J; junction bases unmatched: 21. Germline CDR1 is SGHRS and CDR2 is YFSETQ. This CDR3 spans 19 amino acids.

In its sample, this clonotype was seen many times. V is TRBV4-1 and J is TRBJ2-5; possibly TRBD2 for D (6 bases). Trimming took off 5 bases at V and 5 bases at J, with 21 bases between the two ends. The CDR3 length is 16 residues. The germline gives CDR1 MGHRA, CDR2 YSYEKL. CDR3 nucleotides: TGCGCCAGCAGCAATATGGCTTGGGGGGTTTATGAGACCCAGTACTTC. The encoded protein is CASSNMAWGVYETQYF.